This TCR beta chain was captured in a study of blood T cell repertoires in COVID-19. Germline assignment: CDR1 SNHLY and CDR2 FYNNEI. The CDR3 extends over 16 amino acids. The J segment lost 5 bases and the V segment lost 6 bases, leaving 8 bases of the junction unmatched. Participants came from roughly 24 US areas, aged roughly 18 to 89 years. Cohorts were assigned according to the clinical history that participants reported. A few counts support this clone. Produced via immunoSEQ multiplex PCR; TCRdb's table is partial and in-frame only. Of roughly 250,000 clones in the sample, roughly 90% were seen once.

The receptor was derived from a woman aged 40 to 49 with acute COVID-19. The chain has TRBV2 and TRBJ2-5; 14 positions match TRBD2. The sample consisted of PBMCs or T cells enriched from blood (not recorded which). CDR3 in amino acids: CASRARLAGGKETQYF. CDR3 DNA sequence: TGTGCCAGCAGGGCCCGACTAGCGGGGGGGAAGGAGACCCAGTACTTC.